This TCR beta chain was sequenced during a study of blood T cell repertoires in COVID-19. This table comes from immunoSEQ multiplex PCR, and its TCRdb copy is limited to in-frame clones, with some not included. The sample has 270,000 or so clones; about nine tenths are singletons. Trimming took off 5 bases at V and 5 bases at J, with 13 bases between the two ends. This CDR3 is 14 amino acids long. Germline lookup yields CDR1 LNHNV and CDR2 YYDKDF (reference sequence). The source material was peripheral blood. The receptor comes from a woman between 25 and 40 years old with COVID-19, enrolled during active disease. V is TRBV15 and J is TRBJ1-3, with D possibly being TRBD1 (6 bases). In DNA form, the CDR3 reads TGTGCCACCAGCGTCACAGGGTGGAGAAACACCATATATTTT. Translation: CATSVTGWRNTIYF.